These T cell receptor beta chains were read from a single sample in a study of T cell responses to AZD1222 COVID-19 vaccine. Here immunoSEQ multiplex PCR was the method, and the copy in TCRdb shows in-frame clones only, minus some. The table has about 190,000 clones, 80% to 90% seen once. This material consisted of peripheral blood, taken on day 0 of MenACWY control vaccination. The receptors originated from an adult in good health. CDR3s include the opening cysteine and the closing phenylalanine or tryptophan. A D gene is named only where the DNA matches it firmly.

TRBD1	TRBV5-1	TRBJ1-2	CASSLGTGVMGTNGYTF	TGCGCCAGCAGCTTGGGGACAGGAGTGATGGGAACGAATGGCTACACCTTC
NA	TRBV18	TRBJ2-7	CASSPPTSYEQYF	TGTGCCAGCTCACCCCCTACTAGCTACGAGCAGTACTTC
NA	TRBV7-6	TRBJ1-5	CASSPLPPAYNQPQHF	TGTGCCAGCAGCCCGCTTCCACCCGCTTACAATCAGCCCCAGCATTTT
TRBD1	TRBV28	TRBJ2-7	CASSPQTGGRYEQYF	TGTGCCAGCAGTCCACAGACAGGGGGCCGGTACGAGCAGTACTTC
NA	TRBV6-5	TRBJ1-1	CASTKSGAGTEAFF	TGTGCCAGCACCAAATCCGGGGCAGGAACTGAAGCTTTCTTT
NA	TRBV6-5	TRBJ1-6	CASSPKQGKDTPLHF	TGTGCCAGCAGTCCAAAACAGGGAAAAGATACACCCCTCCACTTT
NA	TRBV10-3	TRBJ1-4	CATHLGGFSEKLFF	TGTGCCACACATTTGGGGGGATTCAGCGAAAAACTGTTTTTT
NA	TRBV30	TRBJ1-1	CAWGLGSRAFF	TGTGCCTGGGGGCTCGGTAGTCGAGCTTTCTTT
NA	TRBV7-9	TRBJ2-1	CASSFLGSGNEQFF	TGTGCCAGCAGTTTCTTGGGGTCTGGGAATGAGCAGTTCTTC
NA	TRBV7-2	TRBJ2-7	CASSLAPPPYEQYF	TGTGCCAGCAGCTTAGCTCCGCCCCCCTACGAGCAGTACTTC
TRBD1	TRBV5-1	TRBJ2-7	CASSLDLGTATSYEQYF	TGCGCCAGCAGCTTGGATCTGGGGACAGCCACATCCTACGAGCAGTACTTC
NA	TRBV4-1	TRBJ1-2	CASSQTNYGYTF	TGCGCCAGCAGCCAGACCAACTATGGCTACACCTTC
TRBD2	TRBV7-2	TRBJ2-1	CASSPMTSGNNEQFF	TGTGCCAGCAGCCCCATGACTAGCGGGAACAATGAGCAGTTCTTC
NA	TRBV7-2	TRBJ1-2	CASSVDDRNSGYTF	TGTGCCAGCAGCGTCGATGACAGGAATAGTGGCTACACCTTC
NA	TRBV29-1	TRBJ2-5	CSATSGFSQETQYF	TGCAGCGCTACTTCTGGGTTTTCCCAAGAGACCCAGTACTTC
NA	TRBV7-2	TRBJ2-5	CASREQETQYF	TGTGCCAGCAGGGAGCAAGAGACCCAGTACTTC
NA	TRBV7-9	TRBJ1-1	CASSLDDSSTEAFF	TGTGCCAGCAGCTTAGATGACAGTTCCACTGAAGCTTTCTTT
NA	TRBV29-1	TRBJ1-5	CSARDGNNQPQHF	TGCAGCGCCCGGGACGGAAACAATCAGCCCCAGCATTTT
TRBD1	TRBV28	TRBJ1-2	CASSIATGGLYGYTF	TGTGCCAGCAGCATCGCGACAGGGGGTCTCTATGGCTACACCTTC
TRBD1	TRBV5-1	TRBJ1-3	CASGTGVVDTIYF	TGCGCCAGCGGGACAGGTGTTGTGGACACCATATATTTT
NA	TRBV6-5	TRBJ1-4	CASRRGTNEKLFF	TGTGCCAGCAGGAGGGGGACTAATGAAAAACTGTTTTTT
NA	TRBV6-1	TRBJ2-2	CASSERVYGELFF	TGTGCCAGCAGTGAAAGGGTATACGGGGAGCTGTTTTTT